This TCR beta chain comes out of a study of T cells after posttransplantation cyclophosphamide. The table lists this clone with a count of one. Its antigen is still unknown. Only in-frame clones appear in the TCRdb table, and some are missing; sequencing was by immunoSEQ multiplex PCR. The sample carries approximately 4,400 clones, roughly 82% recorded once. The CDR3 runs 15 residues. The ends lost 3 bases at V and 7 bases at J; junction bases unmatched: 6. Germline V CDR1 and CDR2: MDHEN, SYDVKM. Study-wide results and limits: Donor-recipient repertoire similarity was low at 1-2 months, rising over year one.

Cyclophosphamide on days +3 and +4 followed busulfan-fludarabine conditioning and a marrow graft. The material was PBMCs, obtained 86 days after allogeneic stem cell transplant with posttransplant cyclophosphamide. This chain links TRBV28 with TRBJ1-2; TRBD1 aligns across 12 bases. The origin of this receptor is a male patient aged 50 to 59 who received an allogeneic stem cell transplant from an unrelated donor, was CMV-positive, and had acute GVHD only. Among the T cells, some may be from the graft donor. CDR3 in DNA: TGTGCCAGCAGTTTGATGGGGACAGGGGGCTTTGGCTACACCTTC. It codes for CASSLMGTGGFGYTF.